One sample yielded the 24 T cell receptor beta chains listed below, sequenced in a study of spatial heterogeneity in lung cancer. Notes on the study in general: Tumor mutation counts were tracked by expanded intratumoral alpha and beta TCR counts.

Their antigens are not known. TCRdb independently ran MiXCR on the 5' RACE reads; one entry per CDR3 protein. The sample consists of about 16,000 distinct CDR3 sequences, around 6.4% of them appearing once. Described time point: sample taken at primary tumor resection. This material consisted of lung tumor tissue, taken at surgery. Receptors originate from a female donor with early-stage non-small cell lung cancer.

The table lists this clonotype with many counts. This beta chain is a stray sequence in a library constructed for alpha chains; its clone size is not meaningful. The chain is built from TRBV27 and TRBJ1-5; 7 nucleotides line up with TRBD1. The CDR3 runs to 13 residues. V shed 6 bases, J shed 4 bases, and the junction held 3 bases outside the gene matches. The germline CDR1 and CDR2 sequences are MNHEY and SMNVEV (reference sequence). The CDR3 DNA sequence: TGTGCCAGCAGCAACAGGGGTAATCAGCCCCAGCATTTT. Its translation: CASSNRGNQPQHF.

This clonotype was seen ten or more times. Since it is a stray read in a library aimed at alpha chains, this beta chain has a size that is not meaningful. The chain has TRBV20-1 and TRBJ2-7, with D uncertain. Germline lookup yields CDR1 DFQATT and CDR2 SNEGSKA (reference sequence). The CDR3 runs 15 residues. V lost 0 bases, J lost 1 base, and 13 bases lay in between. CDR3 region: CSARDTVVGSYEQYF. The CDR3 coding sequence is TGCAGTGCTAGAGACACCGTCGTGGGATCCTACGAGCAGTACTTC.

This clonotype was seen at least ten times. Found in a library prepared for alpha chains, this beta chain is an off-target read, and its abundance has little meaning. The chain joins TRBV28 to TRBJ2-2; D gene ambiguous. Germline-derived CDR1 and CDR2 are MDHEN and SYDVKM. The length of the CDR3 is 14 residues. V lost 1 base to trimming and J lost 6 bases, with 9 bases between them. CDR3 sequence reads: CASSLSSGSGELFF. The DNA for the CDR3 is TGTGCCAGCAGTTTATCGTCTGGGTCCGGGGAGCTGTTTTTT.

This clonotype was seen repeatedly, ten times or more. Little can be read into the size of this beta chain, an off-target read in a library designed for alpha chains. The rearrangement joins TRBV28 to TRBJ2-7; 8 bases align to TRBD2. Germline loops: CDR1 MDHEN, CDR2 SYDVKM. The V and J ends lost 4 bases and 3 bases, in that order; junction bases with no gene match: 11. This CDR3 comprises 16 residues. The CDR3 DNA reads as TGTGCCAGCAGTTCCCCCTCTAGCGGGTTGCTCTACGAGCAGTACTTC. Protein: CASSSPSSGLLYEQYF.

This clonotype is medium-sized within its sample. Because this beta chain is a stray read in a library intended to capture alpha chains, its abundance should not be given much weight. The V gene is TRBV6-5, the J gene TRBJ1-5; D not certain. This CDR3 spans 13 amino acids. The germline V gene encodes CDR1 MNHEY and CDR2 SVGAGI. Trimming left V 5 bases short and J 6 bases short, with 11 bases between. The CDR3 spells CASSPWSGQPQHF. The CDR3 DNA sequence: TGTGCCAGCAGTCCATGGTCCGGTCAGCCCCAGCATTTT.

Note on this clonotype: This beta chain appears as a stray read in a library generated for alpha chains; its size is not informative. V and J are TRBV5-1 and TRBJ1-1; no firm D call. Trimming took 4 bases from V and 1 from J, leaving 8 bases between them. This CDR3 spans 13 amino acids. Germline assignment: CDR1 SGHRS and CDR2 YFSETQ. CDR3 DNA: TGCGCCAGCAGCCGAGACACGAACACTGAAGCTTTCTTT. Its protein is CASSRDTNTEAFF.

This clonotype was found many times. For a library built for alpha chains, this beta chain is a stray read; little rests on its size. The J gene is TRBJ1-2, the V gene TRBV3-1, with a weak D call TRBD1 (5 bases). V was clipped by 3 bases and J by 7 bases, with 6 bases between them. The CDR3 is 11 residues long. Germline V gene lookup returns CDR1 LGHDT and CDR2 YNNKEL (reference sequence). In DNA, the CDR3 is TGTGCCAGCAGCCAGGGGCGTGGCTACACCTTC. Its translation: CASSQGRGYTF.

The sample holds many counts of this clonotype. This beta chain appears as a stray read in a library generated for alpha chains; its size is not informative. The chain links TRBV19 to TRBJ2-2, with 11 bases lining up with TRBD2. V shed 10 bases, J shed 0 bases, and the junction held 4 bases outside the gene matches. The CDR3 has 15 residues. The V gene's germline CDR1 is LNHDA and CDR2 SQIVND (reference sequence). CDR3 sequence reads: CATASGRSNTGELFF. CDR3 DNA sequence: TGTGCCACCGCTAGCGGGAGGTCGAACACCGGGGAGCTGTTTTTT.

At least ten counts were recorded for this clonotype. A library made for alpha chains picked up this beta chain off target, so its size means little. The chain uses TRBV12-3 or TRBV12-4 and TRBJ2-5; a weak D match, TRBD1 (5 bases). This CDR3 spans 14 amino acids. With 5 bases removed from V and 5 bases from J, the gap between germline ends came to 15 bases. This CDR3 reads CASSPQGARETQYF. As DNA, the CDR3 is TGTGCCAGCAGTCCTCAGGGTGCCCGCGAGACCCAGTACTTC.

In regard to this clonotype: A library made for alpha chains picked up this beta chain off target, so its size means little. V and J are TRBV20-1 and TRBJ2-2; D is perhaps TRBD1 (5 bases). Trimming cost V 4 bases and J 4 bases, with 10 bases left between them. This CDR3 region has 13 residues. The V gene's germline CDR1 is DFQATT and CDR2 SNEGSKA (reference sequence). Here the CDR3 reads CSAKSGATGELFF. The CDR3 DNA sequence: TGCAGTGCTAAGTCTGGGGCCACCGGGGAGCTGTTTTTT.

There are many counts of this clonotype. This beta chain lies outside the target of a library built for alpha chains; its clone size means little. V usage is TRBV20-1 and J usage is TRBJ2-7; D remains unclear. V gave up 6 bases and J gave up 3 bases, with 15 bases separating them. The CDR3 is 13 residues long. The germline CDR1 and CDR2 sequences are DFQATT and SNEGSKA (reference sequence). The CDR3 sequence is CSAPEEVSYEQYF. CDR3 sequence (DNA): TGCAGTGCACCCGAAGAGGTGAGCTACGAGCAGTACTTC.

This clonotype was counted ten times or more. The library was prepared for alpha chains; this beta chain is a stray read, so its frequency means little. The chain combines TRBV15 with TRBJ2-3, with TRBD2 matching 8 bases. V shed 3 bases, J shed 5 bases, and the junction held 7 bases outside the gene matches. The CDR3 totals 15 residues. CDR1 and CDR2 (germline): LNHNV, YYDKDF (reference sequence). CDR3 DNA sequence: TGTGCCACCAGCAGGAGCGGGAGCGGCGTAGATACGCAGTATTTT. Its translation: CATSRSGSGVDTQYF.

This clonotype was counted ten times or more. In a library made to pick up alpha chains, this beta chain is a stray read with a size that means little. V usage is TRBV28 and J usage is TRBJ1-4; possibly TRBD1 for D (6 bases). Germline CDR1 and CDR2: MDHEN and SYDVKM. Deletions cut 5 bases from V and 5 bases from J, with 18 bases between. There are 16 residues in the CDR3. CDR3 sequence (DNA): TGTGCCAGCAGTCCCCCTCGGGGGCGCGGGAATGAAAAACTGTTTTTT. Its translation: CASSPPRGRGNEKLFF.

This clonotype was observed at least ten times. Because this beta chain is a stray read in a library intended to capture alpha chains, its abundance should not be given much weight. The rearrangement joins TRBV6-5 to TRBJ1-1, with D possibly being TRBD1 (6 bases). CDR3 length equals 13 residues. CDR1 and CDR2 (germline): MNHEY, SVGAGI. Trimming removed 6 bases from V and 8 bases from J, with 16 bases in between. The CDR3 is CASRLQGKQEAFF. The CDR3 nucleotides read TGTGCCAGCAGGCTCCAGGGGAAACAAGAAGCTTTCTTT.

This clonotype was detected many times. The library was built for alpha chains, so this beta chain is an off-target read and its size means little. The genes are TRBV10-1 and TRBJ2-1; 7 nucleotides match TRBD2. This CDR3 spans 13 amino acids. The J segment lost 7 bases and the V segment lost 3 bases, leaving 3 bases of the junction unmatched. Germline V gene data show CDR1 as WNHNN and CDR2 as SYGVQD (reference sequence). In nucleotides, the CDR3 is TGCGCCAGCAGTGAAAGCGGGACTAATGAGCAGTTCTTC. Its protein is CASSESGTNEQFF.

This clonotype was counted ten times or more. With the library built for alpha chains, this beta chain is off target and its frequency is not meaningful. The chain is built from TRBV7-9 and TRBJ1-1; D uncertain. V was clipped by 4 bases and J by 7 bases, with 7 bases between them. Germline CDR1 and CDR2: SEHNR and FQNEAQ (reference sequence). This CDR3 has 11 amino acids. CDR3 sequence: CASSSPVEAFF. The CDR3 region has the DNA TGTGCCAGCAGCTCTCCGGTTGAAGCTTTCTTT.

Concerning this clonotype: This beta chain is an unintended read in a library built for alpha chains; its size means little. The genes are TRBV7-3 and TRBJ2-5; either TRBD1 or TRBD2 may fit D (6 bases each). CDR3 length: 15 amino acids. Trimming pared 5 bases from V and 1 base from J, leaving 14 bases between. Per the germline V gene, CDR1 is SGHTA and CDR2 is FQGTGA. CDR3 DNA sequence: TGTGCCAGCAGCCCAACCCGGGGGCCCCAAGAGACCCAGTACTTC. The encoded protein is CASSPTRGPQETQYF. Supplemented by reference TRBV7-3 and TRBJ2-5, the full variable domain reads GAGVSQTPSNKVTEKGKYVELRCDPISGHTALYWYRQSLGQGPEFLIYFQGTGAADDSGLPNDRFFAVRPEGSVSTLKIQRTERGDSAVYLCASSPTRGPQETQYFGPGTRLLVL.

To note about this clonotype: A library prepared for alpha chains yielded this beta chain as an off-target read; its size is of little meaning. CDR3 sequence (DNA): TGTGCCAGCAGCCCACGGACTAGCGGGTACAATGAGCAGTTCTTC. Its protein product is CASSPRTSGYNEQFF. The chain links TRBV3-1 to TRBJ2-1, with 11 bases that match TRBD2. CDR3 length equals 15 residues. The V segment lost 4 bases and the J segment 4 bases; nucleotides outside the gene matches: 3. From germline, CDR1 is LGHDT and CDR2 YNNKEL (reference sequence).

The sample holds a few counts of this clonotype. The library was built for alpha chains, so this beta chain is an off-target read and its size means little. The chain joins TRBV27 to TRBJ2-1; no clear D gene. The CDR3 extends over 15 amino acids. V dropped 2 bases and J dropped 4 bases, with 12 bases sitting between them. Germline CDR1 reads MNHEY; CDR2 reads SMNVEV (reference sequence). The CDR3 region has the DNA TGTGCCAGCAGTTTAGCCGGCTACCCATACAATGAGCAGTTCTTC. It encodes CASSLAGYPYNEQFF.

In this sample, this clonotype turned up many times. Being off target in a library aimed at alpha chains, this beta chain has a size of little meaning. CDR3 nucleotide sequence: TGTGCCAGCAGTGGACGCAAGAGGGAAAAACTGTTTTTT. Translating it yields CASSGRKREKLFF. V is TRBV25-1 and J is TRBJ1-4; D not resolved. The CDR3 sequence is 13 residues long. CDR1 and CDR2 (germline): MGHDK, SYGVNS. V lost 4 bases, J lost 8 bases, and 11 bases lay in between.

This clonotype occurred many times. A library made for alpha chains picked up this beta chain off target, so its size means little. The V gene is TRBV24-1, the J gene TRBJ2-7, with 13 bases lining up with TRBD2. Germline lookup yields CDR1 KGHDR and CDR2 SFDVKD. Unmatched junction bases numbered 3, after V lost 4 bases and J lost 1 base. This CDR3 has 16 residues. This CDR3 is CATSDSLAGGSYEQYF. The CDR3 DNA reads TGTGCCACCAGTGACTCACTAGCGGGAGGGTCCTACGAGCAGTACTTC.

As for this clonotype: A library made for alpha chains picked up this beta chain off target, so its size means little. The chain uses TRBV6-1 and TRBJ1-2; D unresolved. Germline loops: CDR1 MNHNS, CDR2 SASEGT. The V and J ends lost 7 bases and 1 base respectively, with 7 bases between them. There are 12 residues in the CDR3. Here the CDR3 reads CASTTDNYGYTF. CDR3 sequence (DNA): TGTGCCAGCACCACAGATAACTATGGCTACACCTTC.

At least ten counts were recorded for this clonotype. As an off-target read in a library built for alpha chains, this beta chain has a frequency of little significance. This sequence joins TRBV7-9 and TRBJ2-5, with 8 bases that match TRBD2. J was trimmed by 7 bases and V by 10 bases; bases with no gene match: 11. This CDR3 is 13 amino acids long. Germline assignment: CDR1 SEHNR and CDR2 FQNEAQ (reference sequence). CDR3: CATRSGVMGTQYF. The CDR3 DNA is TGTGCCACCCGTAGCGGGGTGATGGGGACCCAGTACTTC.

This clonotype was counted only a few times. This beta chain turned up in a library designed for alpha chains; as an off-target read, its abundance says little. The rearrangement links TRBV30 to TRBJ2-3, with TRBD2 matching over 8 bases. The CDR3 consists of 14 residues. Germline V gene lookup returns CDR1 GTSNPN and CDR2 SVGIG (reference sequence). V shed 2 bases, J shed 6 bases, and the junction held 7 bases outside the gene matches. CDR3 region: CAWSINGRADTQYF. CDR3 bases: TGTGCCTGGAGTATCAACGGGAGGGCGGATACGCAGTATTTT.